This record covers a single TCR beta chain. Its antigen is unidentified. These data belong to a study of cytomegalovirus exposure and HLA in healthy donors. Sequencing was performed with immunoSEQ multiplex PCR; in TCRdb, only in-frame clones are kept and a portion is missing. The sample lists 100,000 to 150,000 clones, approximately 88% occurring once. Study-level findings and limits: 150 to 200 TCR beta chains were listed as cytomegalovirus-associated. According to a subsequent analysis, TCR clusters identified in the first cohort showed a tendency to co-occur across the roughly 120 validation repertoires. A few chains tied to CMV proved CMV antigen-specific in vitro. Rare sequences made up most TCRs, while some public TCRs were found in many donors.

There are 15 residues in the CDR3. V gave up 1 base and J gave up 4 bases, with 12 bases separating them. CDR1 is SGHVS and CDR2 is FQNEAQ in the germline V gene. Sequenced input: PBMCs. This receptor was obtained from a woman aged 18 to 35 in good health and CMV-seronegative. The chain has TRBV7-8 and TRBJ2-3, with unresolved D. CDR3: CASSLGPGVPDTQYF. CDR3 nucleotides: TGTGCCAGCAGCTTAGGCCCGGGTGTCCCAGATACGCAGTATTTT. The full variable domain, rest sourced from reference TRBV7-8 and TRBJ2-3, is GAGVSQSPRYKVAKRGQDVALRCDPISGHVSLFWYQQALGQGPEFLTYFQNEAQLDKSGLPSDRFFAERPEGSVSTLKIQRTQQEDSAVYLCASSLGPGVPDTQYFGPGTRLTVL.